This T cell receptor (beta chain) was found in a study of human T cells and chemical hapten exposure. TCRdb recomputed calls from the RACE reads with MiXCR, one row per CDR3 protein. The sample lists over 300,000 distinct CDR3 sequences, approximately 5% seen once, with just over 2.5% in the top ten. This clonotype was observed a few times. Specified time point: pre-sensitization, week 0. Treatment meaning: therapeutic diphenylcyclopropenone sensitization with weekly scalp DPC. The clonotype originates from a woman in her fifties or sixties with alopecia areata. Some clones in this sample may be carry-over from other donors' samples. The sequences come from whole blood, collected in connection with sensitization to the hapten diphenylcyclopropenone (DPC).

For the CDR3, the DNA is TGTGCCAGCAGCTCTCAGACTAGCGTATCAGATACGCAGTATTTT. It codes for CASSSQTSVSDTQYF. The chain uses TRBV7-2 and TRBJ2-3; 8 bases align to TRBD2. The junction had 7 bases not matched to a gene; V was cut back by 4 bases and J by 4 bases. The length of the CDR3 is 15 residues. In germline, CDR1 is SGHTA, CDR2 FQGNSA.